These 6 T cell receptor beta chains were all obtained from the same sample, sequenced in a study of T cell responses to AZD1222 COVID-19 vaccine. This table comes from immunoSEQ multiplex PCR, and its TCRdb copy is limited to in-frame clones, with some not included. The sample has about 140,000 clones; 84% are singletons. Here the sequenced sample was peripheral blood, taken on day 0 of AZD1222 vaccination. The origin of the receptors is an adult in good health.

V and J are TRBV2 and TRBJ1-2, with D unclear. V lost 1 base, J lost 4 bases, and 7 bases lay in between. Germline lookup yields CDR1 SNHLY and CDR2 FYNNEI. The length of the CDR3 is 13 residues. CDR3 DNA: TGTGCCAGCAGTGAAGGGCGGTTCTATGGCTACACCTTC. This gives the protein CASSEGRFYGYTF.

This chain joins TRBV30 and TRBJ1-1; D unresolved. This CDR3 comprises 12 residues. The V end was cut by 3 bases, the J end by 5 bases, with 10 bases between. CDR1 and CDR2 from the germline V gene are GTSNPN and SVGIG (reference sequence). CDR3 nucleotides: TGTGCCTGGAGCCCCCTGGGGACTGAAGCTTTCTTT. It yields the protein CAWSPLGTEAFF.

This CDR3 reads CASSKGGAGETQYF. CDR3 nucleotide sequence: TGTGCCAGCAGCAAGGGGGGGGCCGGGGAGACCCAGTACTTC. The rearrangement joins TRBV11-2 to TRBJ2-5, with D possibly TRBD2 on 7 matching bases. The V end lost 5 bases, the J end lost 5 bases, and 15 bases lay between the germline ends. CDR3 size: 14 residues. Germline lookup yields CDR1 SGHAT and CDR2 FQNNGV.

In nucleotides, the CDR3 is TGTGCCAGCAGCCAAGGGGACAGGTATCAGCCCCAGCATTTT. Translating gives CASSQGDRYQPQHF. The chain joins TRBV3-1 (or the pseudogene TRBV3-2) to TRBJ1-5; 8 bases map to TRBD1. Germline V CDR1 and CDR2: LGHDT, YNNKEL (reference sequence). Trimming at V came to 1 base and at J to 5 bases, leaving 1 base not matched to a gene. The CDR3 sequence is 14 residues long.

This clone was counted only a few times. The gene calls are TRBV18 and TRBJ1-1; no definite D call. V lost 3 bases to trimming and J lost 0 bases, with 17 bases between them. CDR3 length: 17 residues. Germline CDR1 KGHSH, CDR2 LQKENI. CDR3 protein: CASSPISGPRMNTEAFF. CDR3 in DNA: TGTGCCAGCTCACCGATTTCAGGACCTAGGATGAACACTGAAGCTTTCTTT.

The gene calls are TRBV19 and TRBJ1-1; 7 bases line up with TRBD1. Trimming removed 6 bases from V and 0 bases from J; junction bases left unmatched: 13. This CDR3 spans 17 amino acids. Per the germline V gene, CDR1 is LNHDA and CDR2 is SQIVND (reference sequence). The CDR3 bases are TGTGCCAGTAGGATGGGGTTCTTGGGACAGATGAACACTGAAGCTTTCTTT. The encoded protein is CASRMGFLGQMNTEAFF. Complete variable domain (other parts from reference TRBV19 and TRBJ1-1): DGGITQSPKYLFRKEGQNVTLSCEQNLNHDAMYWYRQDPGQGLRLIYYSQIVNDFQKGDIAEGYSVSREKKESFPLTVTSAQKNPTAFYLCASRMGFLGQMNTEAFFGQGTRLTVV.